The sequence of this TCR beta chain was determined in a study of radiation and T cells in renal cell carcinoma (dated by TCRdb to 2020 to 2021). In terms of the full investigation: A total of around 50 samples underwent TCR beta sequencing, made up of some 26 tumors and some 27 peripheral blood samples. The final blood draw took place at 4 weeks after radiation, the same time as nephrectomy. In the 40 to 60 samples combined, some 4,000,000 unique CDR3 nucleotide sequences were found, encoding 2 million to 3 million unique CDR3 amino acid sequences. Broad study findings and their caveats: With a single-armed trial design, the study had no way to address how radiation dose or scheduling affects the TCR repertoire. Because no pretreatment tumor biopsies were available, whether clonotypes were present in the tumor at baseline could not be determined. Tracking of blood repertoire dynamics stopped at around 4 weeks after treatment, with no follow-up past that point. An increase in top tumor clonotypes in blood was observed from baseline to 2 weeks post-radiation, followed by contraction by 4 weeks, which was taken to suggest transient expansion of tumor-resident clones.

Worth noting for this clone: It has no known antigen specificity. Base qualities are not provided; no much larger clone lies one nucleotide away.

The immunoSEQ kit was used, according to the manufacturer's recommendations, to generate TCR beta libraries from genomic DNA. For library preparation, a first multiplex PCR was performed with proprietary primers, followed by a second PCR in which unique barcodes were added, and bead cleanups were performed after each round. A positive control reaction and a negative control reaction, both provided in the kit, were run with every batch of samples. The final libraries were assessed on an Agilent 4200 TapeStation D1000 ScreenTape, pooled by volume, and quantified by qPCR. An Illumina NextSeq500 fitted with a MidOutput 150-cycle cartridge performed the sequencing, running 156 Read1 cycles and 15 Index1 cycles with the kit's custom primers. The pooled library was loaded at 0.9 to 1 pM with an approximately 20% PhiX control spike-in. As for the authors' bioinformatics: The vendor-processed data were analyzed in R, and a clonotype was defined as all T cells that share the same CDR3 nucleotide sequence. For clone abundance analyses, frequencies were normalized to the 10,000 most abundant clones per sample. Public T cell clones, which averaged fewer than five per sample, were removed prior to analysis. Tumor-enriched clonotypes and baseline blood-enriched clonotypes were defined as those with an abundance difference of at least 32-fold between compartments. A beta-binomial differential abundance model was used to identify clonotypes that were expanded or contracted between blood time points. The Baroni-Urbani and Buser coefficient was used to measure tumor-blood repertoire similarity, and groups were compared with two-tailed Wilcoxon tests in R. TCRdb holds this immuneACCESS table with in-frame rearrangements only. Some clones are missing; in checked studies, unresolved V genes explain under half, and the rest has no known cause. The V and J calls and the clone size are those of that table, but D and trimming were determined from the DNA. Within this sample are 75,000 to 95,000 clones, with 85% of them counted one time only. Of the sample, approximately 9.6% is held by the ten largest clones.

CDR1 GTSNPN and CDR2 SVGIG are derived from the germline V gene (reference sequence). There are 16 amino acids in the CDR3, from cysteine to phenylalanine inclusive. Of all the DNA, just the CDR3 is kept, 48 bases in frame from base 1. V was cut back by 0 bases and J by 0 bases, leaving a gap of 12 bases between them. The time point label corresponds to: blood 4 weeks post-SBRT, at nephrectomy. Reading the label with the study, this specimen's treatment or condition is: 15 Gy SBRT to primary tumor, nephrectomy 4 weeks later. The samples were drawn from a clinical trial, where primary renal cell carcinomas were treated with 15 Gy of stereotactic body radiation therapy and then removed by nephrectomy 4 weeks afterward. To follow tumor-enriched clonotypes, serial peripheral blood was collected from radiation-treated patients at baseline and at 2 weeks and 4 weeks after SBRT. Renal cell carcinoma with clear cell pathology was present in all patients. The QIAamp DNA Blood Mini Kit (Qiagen) was used to prepare genomic DNA for TCR sequencing. The analyses included just those samples that passed every quality control check.

Recombination joined TRBV30 with TRBJ2-1; no D segment can be confidently identified. The sequenced sample was blood, obtained from a patient whose treatment included radiotherapy and nephrectomy. This TCR came from a man over 45 with renal cell carcinoma. The CDR3 has the sequence CAWSVRLQSSYNEQFF. The nucleotide sequence reads as follows: TGTGCCTGGAGTGTACGGCTACAGAGCTCCTACAATGAGCAGTTCTTC.